The 24 T cell receptor beta chains given below trace back to one sample, sequenced in a study of CD8 T cells in ankylosing spondylitis. Using its own MiXCR run on the 5' RACE reads, TCRdb lists one record per CDR3 protein. The sample records 300,000 to 350,000 distinct CDR3 sequences, approximately 14% being singletons. The sequenced material came from blood, either unsorted or a sorted T cell fraction (not recorded which). The origin of the receptors is a male donor with ankylosing spondylitis or in good health (not recorded which).

The rearrangement links TRBV6-1 to TRBJ2-1; D might be TRBD1 (6 bases). Germline loops: CDR1 MNHNS, CDR2 SASEGT. V was shortened by 11 bases and J by 14 bases, with 16 bases between the two germline ends. The CDR3 is made up of 10 amino acids. The CDR3 protein is CAPWTDLEFF. The DNA of the CDR3 is TGTGCCCCCTGGACAGACCTTGAGTTCTTC.

Only a few counts were recorded for this clonotype. The CDR3 DNA follows: TGCAGTGCTAGAGAGGGGAGGGCCGGCTACACCTTC. This gives the protein CSAREGRAGYTF. This chain connects TRBV20-1 to TRBJ1-2; D gene uncertain. Germline CDR1 reads DFQATT; CDR2 reads SNEGSKA (reference sequence). This CDR3 has 12 residues. V gave up 0 bases and J gave up 8 bases, with 10 bases separating them.

This clonotype came up many times. The chain has TRBV12-3 or TRBV12-4 and TRBJ2-1; TRBD2 aligns across 9 bases. J gave up 9 bases and V 7 bases, and 7 bases lay outside the gene matches. The length of the CDR3 is 13 residues. The CDR3 reads CASKSGGPGEQFF. CDR3 coding DNA: TGTGCCAGCAAAAGCGGGGGGCCCGGTGAGCAGTTCTTC.

This clonotype was seen a single time. A much larger clone differs from this one at a single base, so this may be a read error. The chain couples TRBV20-1 to TRBJ2-1; 13 nucleotides line up with TRBD2. Germline V CDR1 and CDR2: DFQATT, SNEGSKA (reference sequence). This CDR3 has 16 residues. CDR3 sequence (DNA): TGCTGTGCTAGATCGACTAGCGGGGGGTCATACAATGAGCAGTTCTTC. This encodes CCARSTSGGSYNEQFF.

This rearrangement joins TRBV11-2 to TRBJ2-5; D possibly corresponds to TRBD2 (6 bases). This CDR3 contains 18 residues. V lost 2 bases and J 1 base, leaving 20 bases between the germline ends. Germline assignment: CDR1 SGHAT and CDR2 FQNNGV. The CDR3 nucleotides are TGTGCCAGCAGCTTATATAGAAGGACTACCTCTATCCAAGAGACCCAGTACTTC. Translating it yields CASSLYRRTTSIQETQYF.

This clonotype was counted many times. The chain has TRBV5-1 and TRBJ1-2; D possibly corresponds to TRBD1 (6 bases). The CDR3 contains 15 residues. Germline V lookup: CDR1 SGHRS, CDR2 YFSETQ. With 4 bases removed from V and 8 bases from J, the gap between germline ends came to 21 bases. The CDR3 DNA sequence: TGCGCCAGCAGCCTCCCCGGAGGGGGGCAGAAGGGCTACACCTTC. Amino acids: CASSLPGGGQKGYTF.

As for this clonotype: Given a much more abundant clone one base away, this may be a read error. The CDR3 DNA follows: TGTGTCATCAGTGAGCGGATGGAAAATGAGCAGTTCTTC. It is translated as CVISERMENEQFF. The V and J genes are TRBV10-3 and TRBJ2-1; D might be TRBD2 (5 bases). Per germline, CDR1 ENHRY and CDR2 SYGVKD. This CDR3 region has 13 residues.

This chain connects TRBV2 to TRBJ1-5, with D uncertain. The CDR3 loop spans 14 amino acids. Germline CDR1 and CDR2: SNHLY and FYNNEI. The V end was cut by 2 bases, the J end by 13 bases, with 18 bases between. The CDR3 DNA reads as TGTGCCAGCAGTGAAAGGTCCGGTTATCAGCGACAGCATTTT. Protein: CASSERSGYQRQHF.

In its sample, this clonotype was seen a few times. The chain recombines TRBV5-1 with TRBJ1-2; D not certain. The CDR3 consists of 14 residues. Germline CDR1 is SGHRS and CDR2 is YFSETQ. The V gene lost 1 base and the J gene lost 2 bases, with 9 bases spanning the gap. The CDR3 sequence: CASSLTVSNYGYTF. The CDR3 DNA is TGCGCCAGCAGCTTGACAGTTTCCAACTATGGCTACACCTTC.

This clonotype was counted a few times. The gene calls are TRBV9 and TRBJ2-5; TRBD2 might be the D (5 bases). Germline V gene sequence: CDR1 SGDLS, CDR2 YYNGEE. The germline V and J ends were trimmed by 0 bases and 4 bases, with 10 bases remaining between them. CDR3 length equals 14 residues. CDR3 nucleotides: TGTGCCAGCAGCGTAGGAGTGGGAGTAGAGACCCAGTACTTC. This encodes CASSVGVGVETQYF. The variable domain in full, with the rest retrieved from reference TRBV9 and TRBJ2-5, is DSGVTQTPKHLITATGQRVTLRCSPRSGDLSVYWYQQSLDQGLQFLIQYYNGEERAKGNILERFSAQQFPDLHSELNLSSLELGDSALYFCASSVGVGVETQYFGPGTRLLVL.

This clonotype occurred a few times. This chain joins TRBV29-1 and TRBJ1-3; 10 positions agree with TRBD1. The CDR3 length is 14 residues. V shed 7 bases, J shed 4 bases, and the junction held 7 bases outside the gene matches. Germline V lookup: CDR1 SQVTM, CDR2 ANQGSEA. The CDR3 protein is CSAEGQGYGNTIYF. The CDR3 nucleotides are TGCAGCGCCGAGGGACAGGGGTACGGAAACACCATATATTTT.

This clonotype was seen a few times. The chain combines TRBV5-1 with TRBJ2-3; the match to TRBD2 covers 13 bases. V shed 3 bases and J 3 bases; nucleotides not matched to a gene: 10. The length of the CDR3 is 18 residues. The V gene's germline CDR1 is SGHRS and CDR2 YFSETQ. This chain's CDR3 is CASSSTAGTSGNTDTQYF. CDR3 nucleotide sequence: TGCGCCAGCAGCTCAACCGCCGGGACTAGCGGGAATACAGATACGCAGTATTTT. Supplemented by reference TRBV5-1 and TRBJ2-3, the full variable domain reads KAGVTQTPRYLIKTRGQQVTLSCSPISGHRSVSWYQQTPGQGLQFLFEYFSETQRNKGNFPGRFSGRQFSNSRSEMNVSTLELGDSALYLCASSSTAGTSGNTDTQYFGPGTRLTVL.

V usage is TRBV29-1 and J usage is TRBJ2-4, with TRBD1 matching over 9 bases. CDR3 length: 12 amino acids. Germline CDR1 and CDR2: SQVTM and ANQGSEA. The junction had 5 bases not matched to a gene; V was cut back by 7 bases and J by 7 bases. The CDR3 loop is CSATGGGNIQYF. In DNA, the CDR3 is TGCAGCGCAACAGGGGGCGGGAACATTCAGTACTTC.

V is TRBV20-1 and J is TRBJ1-1; 7 positions agree with TRBD1. Per the germline V gene, CDR1 is DFQATT and CDR2 is SNEGSKA (reference sequence). V gave up 8 bases and J gave up 2 bases; unmatched junction bases: 8. The CDR3 loop spans 13 amino acids. The CDR3 sequence is CSYQQGHNTEAFF. CDR3 nucleotides: TGCAGTTACCAACAGGGGCATAACACTGAAGCTTTCTTT.

This clonotype has only a few counts. This chain links TRBV12-3 or TRBV12-4 with TRBJ2-3; 7 bases map to TRBD2. The CDR3 sequence is 14 residues long. V was clipped by 5 bases and J by 4 bases; unmatched bases: 6. DNA for the CDR3: TGTGCCAGCAGTACCGGACTAGTTCCAGATACGCAGTATTTT. Its translation: CASSTGLVPDTQYF.

The chain couples TRBV7-7 to TRBJ2-1; 9 nucleotides line up with TRBD2. Trimming removed 5 bases from V and 6 bases from J; junction bases left unmatched: 11. This CDR3 comprises 16 residues. Per germline, CDR1 SSHAT and CDR2 FNYEAQ (reference sequence). CDR3 loop: CASSERIAGELNEQFF. CDR3 sequence (DNA): TGTGCCAGCAGCGAACGTATAGCGGGAGAACTCAATGAGCAGTTCTTC.

This clonotype was counted many times. The CDR3 nucleotides read TGTGCCAGCAGTTTGGTGGCAGGGGGCTACGAGCAGTACTTC. This translates into CASSLVAGGYEQYF. V usage is TRBV12-3 or TRBV12-4 and J usage is TRBJ2-7; 7 positions match TRBD1. The CDR3 totals 14 residues. The V segment lost 3 bases and the J segment 3 bases; nucleotides outside the gene matches: 5.

This clonotype was seen more than once but under ten times. The CDR3 reads CASNLDSLSYEQYF. For the CDR3, the DNA is TGTGCCAGCAACCTTGATTCCCTTTCCTACGAGCAGTACTTC. The chain combines TRBV7-9 with TRBJ2-7; no reliable D call. This CDR3 has 14 residues. V lost 7 bases and J 1 base, leaving 14 bases between the germline ends. Germline-derived CDR1 and CDR2 are SEHNR and FQNEAQ (reference sequence).

This clonotype was found a few times. The chain uses TRBV7-8 and TRBJ1-4; 8 bases are shared with TRBD1. CDR3 length: 17 residues. Trimming at V came to 5 bases and at J to 7 bases, leaving 15 bases not matched to a gene. Germline V gives CDR1 SGHVS, CDR2 FQNEAQ. The CDR3 protein is CASSPRQGTLIGEKLFF. CDR3 in DNA: TGTGCCAGCAGCCCCCGACAGGGGACCTTGATTGGTGAAAAACTGTTTTTT.

The rearrangement uses TRBV7-2 and TRBJ2-7; 8 bases line up with TRBD2. The ends lost 4 bases at V and 8 bases at J; junction bases unmatched: 7. Germline V CDR1 and CDR2: SGHTA, FQGNSA. The CDR3 length is 13 residues. The CDR3 loop reads CASSSDREGQQYF. As DNA, the CDR3 is TGTGCCAGCAGCTCAGATCGGGAGGGTCAGCAGTACTTC. The full variable domain, completed using reference TRBV7-2 and TRBJ2-7, is GAGVSQSPSNKVTEKGKDVELRCDPISGHTALYWYRQSLGQGLEFLIYFQGNSAPDKSGLPSDRFSAERTGGSVSTLTIQRTQQEDSAVYLCASSSDREGQQYFGPGTRLTVT.

Ten or more counts support this clonotype. The chain employs TRBV15 and TRBJ1-1, with a weak D call TRBD1 (5 bases). This CDR3 contains 11 residues. Germline CDR1 is LNHNV and CDR2 is YYDKDF (reference sequence). Trimming pared 9 bases from V and 5 bases from J, leaving 10 bases between. CDR3 residues: CATSEGTEAFF. The CDR3 DNA is TGTGCCACTAGCGAGGGGACTGAAGCTTTCTTT.

This clonotype has just a few counts. This rearrangement joins TRBV3-1 to TRBJ1-2; TRBD1 agrees at 9 bases. Germline lookup yields CDR1 LGHDT and CDR2 YNNKEL (reference sequence). The V gene end was trimmed by 3 bases and the J gene end by 8 bases; junction bases not matched to a gene: 7. The CDR3 contains 14 residues. The CDR3, as DNA: TGTGCCAGCAGCCAGATGGGACAGGGCTGGGGCTACACCTTC. This sequence encodes CASSQMGQGWGYTF.

The V gene is TRBV2, the J gene TRBJ1-2; D is undetermined. The CDR3 spans 13 residues. Germline CDR1 reads SNHLY; CDR2 reads FYNNEI. With 7 bases removed from V and 1 base from J, the gap between germline ends came to 10 bases. The CDR3 loop is CASNFGSNYGYTF. In DNA, the CDR3 is TGTGCCAGCAACTTTGGCAGTAACTATGGCTACACCTTC.

This clonotype was found a few times. The J gene is TRBJ1-1, the V gene TRBV12-3 or TRBV12-4; D is uncertain. There are 12 residues in the CDR3. V gave up 6 bases and J gave up 4 bases, with 9 bases separating them. CDR3: CASRPSGTEAFF. CDR3 bases: TGTGCCAGCAGGCCCAGCGGCACTGAAGCTTTCTTT.